This record looks at one TCR beta chain sequence and its context. Its target is unknown. Alongside a J-beta primer mix, a sample-barcoded 5' primer served in a second PCR lasting roughly 6 to 11 cycles. With 12 random nucleotides, a template-switch adaptor tagged each individual cDNA molecule. TCRdb fed the 5' RACE reads into MiXCR, producing one record per CDR3 protein. Of approximately 1.5 million distinct CDR3 sequences detected, 40% to 45% appear once; the ten largest clones hold over 3.5%. The data derive from a study of blood T cells in healthy people across ages. General study results and limits: Diversity figures based on one million T cells were deemed too low. As age increased, TCR beta diversity per million T cells fell in a roughly linear fashion. Whereas aged donors had fewer naive CD4+ cells, long-lived donors had more of them and higher diversity.

This CDR3 has 15 residues. V dropped 1 base and J dropped 6 bases, with 15 bases sitting between them. Germline V gene sequence: CDR1 LGHDT, CDR2 YNNKEL (reference sequence). V is TRBV3-1 and J is TRBJ1-1; D is undetermined. The sample taken for sequencing was blood. The clonotype comes from a woman between 18 and 29 years old in good health. The CDR3 coding sequence is TGTGCCAGCAGCCAAGGTGGCAGGACGATCCCTGAAGCTTTCTTT. As protein: CASSQGGRTIPEAFF. The full variable domain, rest sourced from reference TRBV3-1 and TRBJ1-1, is DTAVSQTPKYLVTQMGNDKSIKCEQNLGHDTMYWYKQDSKKFLKIMFSYNNKELIINETVPNRFSPKSPDKAHLNLHINSLELGDSAVYFCASSQGGRTIPEAFFGQGTRLTVV.